This entry features one T cell receptor beta chain sequence. Its cognate antigen is unknown. The study sampled nominally healthy donors, though unrecorded immune exposures were likely. These data come from a study of cytomegalovirus exposure and HLA in healthy donors. Study in general: One earlier analysis, a look at 150 million to 200 million T cells, found some 110 million unique TCR beta sequences. Notes on the study in general: Immune exposure information available was restricted to CMV serostatus.

Both 60 Vbeta primers and 13 Jbeta primers went into the PCR. Data came from immunoSEQ multiplex PCR; TCRdb stores just in-frame clones and leaves some out. The sample comprises fewer than 200,000 clones, roughly 71% of which are singletons, and 7.4% rests with the top ten. The V end lost 10 bases, the J end lost 2 bases, and 5 bases lay between the germline ends. This CDR3 comprises 10 residues. Germline V gene lookup returns CDR1 MNHNS and CDR2 SASEGT. The receptor was isolated from a male donor in good health and CMV-seropositive. The chain combines TRBV6-1 with TRBJ1-1; D is uncertain. Sequences were obtained from PBMCs. CDR3 sequence (DNA): TGTGCCACCCAAAACACTGAAGCTTTCTTT. Its protein is CATQNTEAFF.